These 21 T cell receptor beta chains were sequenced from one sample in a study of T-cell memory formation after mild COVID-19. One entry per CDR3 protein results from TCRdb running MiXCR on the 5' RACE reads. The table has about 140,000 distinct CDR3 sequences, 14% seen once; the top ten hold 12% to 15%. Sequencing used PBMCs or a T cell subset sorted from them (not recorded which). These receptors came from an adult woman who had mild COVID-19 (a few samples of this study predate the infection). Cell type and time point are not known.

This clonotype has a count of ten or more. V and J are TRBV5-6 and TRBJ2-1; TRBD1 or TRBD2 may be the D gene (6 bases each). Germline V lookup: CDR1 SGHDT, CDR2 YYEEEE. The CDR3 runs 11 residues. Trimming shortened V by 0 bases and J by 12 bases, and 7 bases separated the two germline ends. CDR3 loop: CASSLEGGQFF. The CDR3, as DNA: TGTGCCAGCAGCTTGGAGGGGGGGCAGTTCTTC.

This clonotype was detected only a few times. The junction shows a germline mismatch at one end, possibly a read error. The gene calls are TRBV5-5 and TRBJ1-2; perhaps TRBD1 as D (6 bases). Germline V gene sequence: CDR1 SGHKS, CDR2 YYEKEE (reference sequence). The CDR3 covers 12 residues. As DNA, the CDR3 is TGTGCCAGCAGCCATCTACAGGGCCCGCTCGCCTTC. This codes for CASSHLQGPLAF.

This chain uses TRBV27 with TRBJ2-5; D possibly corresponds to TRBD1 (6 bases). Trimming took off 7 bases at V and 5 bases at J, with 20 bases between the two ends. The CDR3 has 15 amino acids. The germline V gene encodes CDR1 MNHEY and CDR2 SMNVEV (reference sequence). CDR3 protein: CASMGIGTPSETQYF. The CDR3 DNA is TGTGCCAGCATGGGGATAGGGACACCCTCGGAGACCCAGTACTTC.

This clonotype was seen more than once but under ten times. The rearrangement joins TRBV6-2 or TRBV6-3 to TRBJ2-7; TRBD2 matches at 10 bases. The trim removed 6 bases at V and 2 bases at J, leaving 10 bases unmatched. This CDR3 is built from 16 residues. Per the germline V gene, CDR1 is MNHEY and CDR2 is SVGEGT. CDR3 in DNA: TGTGCCAGCAGCCCGCCGGGACTAGCGTTACCCTACGAGCAGTACTTC. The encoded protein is CASSPPGLALPYEQYF.

CDR3 nucleotides: TGTGCCAGCAGCGTAGGGAACAGGGAGACCCAGTACTTC. Amino acid sequence: CASSVGNRETQYF. The chain couples TRBV9 to TRBJ2-5, with D possibly being TRBD1 (5 bases). The germline V gene encodes CDR1 SGDLS and CDR2 YYNGEE. There are 13 residues in the CDR3. Trimming removed 0 bases at V and 5 bases at J, with 8 bases between.

The CDR3, as DNA: TGTGCCAGCAGCTTGCGACAGCTAGACACTGAAGCTTTCTTT. Translation gives CASSLRQLDTEAFF. This chain uses TRBV5-6 with TRBJ1-1; D is perhaps TRBD1 (5 bases). Germline-derived CDR1 and CDR2 are SGHDT and YYEEEE. CDR3 length: 14 amino acids. The V and J ends lost 1 base and 3 bases respectively, with 10 bases between them. Supplemented by reference TRBV5-6 and TRBJ1-1, the full variable domain reads DAGVTQSPTHLIKTRGQQVTLRCSPKSGHDTVSWYQQALGQGPQFIFQYYEEEERQRGNFPDRFSGHQFPNYSSELNVNALLLGDSALYLCASSLRQLDTEAFFGQGTRLTVV.

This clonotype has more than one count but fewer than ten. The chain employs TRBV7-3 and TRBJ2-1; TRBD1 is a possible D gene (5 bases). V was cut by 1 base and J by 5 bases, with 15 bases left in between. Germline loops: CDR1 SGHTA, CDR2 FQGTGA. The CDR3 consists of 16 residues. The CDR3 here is CASSLSGWGTNNEQFF. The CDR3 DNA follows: TGTGCCAGCAGCTTAAGTGGATGGGGCACAAACAATGAGCAGTTCTTC.

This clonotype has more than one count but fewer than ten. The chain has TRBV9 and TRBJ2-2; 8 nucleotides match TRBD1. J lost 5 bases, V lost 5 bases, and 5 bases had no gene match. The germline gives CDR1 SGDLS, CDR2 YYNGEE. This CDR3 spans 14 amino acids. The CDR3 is CASRLGQETGELFF. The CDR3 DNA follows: TGTGCCAGCAGATTGGGACAGGAGACCGGGGAGCTGTTTTTT. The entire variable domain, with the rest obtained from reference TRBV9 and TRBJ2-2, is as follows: DSGVTQTPKHLITATGQRVTLRCSPRSGDLSVYWYQQSLDQGLQFLIQYYNGEERAKGNILERFSAQQFPDLHSELNLSSLELGDSALYFCASRLGQETGELFFGEGSRLTVL.

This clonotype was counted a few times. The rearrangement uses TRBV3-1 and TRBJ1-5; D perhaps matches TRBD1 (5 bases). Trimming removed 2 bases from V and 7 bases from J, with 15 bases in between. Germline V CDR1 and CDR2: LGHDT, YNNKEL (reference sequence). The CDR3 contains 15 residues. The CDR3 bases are TGTGCCAGCAGCCAAAACCAGGGCCGTCGGCAGCCCCAGCATTTT. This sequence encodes CASSQNQGRRQPQHF. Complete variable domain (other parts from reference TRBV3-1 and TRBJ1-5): DTAVSQTPKYLVTQMGNDKSIKCEQNLGHDTMYWYKQDSKKFLKIMFSYNNKELIINETVPNRFSPKSPDKAHLNLHINSLELGDSAVYFCASSQNQGRRQPQHFGDGTRLSIL.

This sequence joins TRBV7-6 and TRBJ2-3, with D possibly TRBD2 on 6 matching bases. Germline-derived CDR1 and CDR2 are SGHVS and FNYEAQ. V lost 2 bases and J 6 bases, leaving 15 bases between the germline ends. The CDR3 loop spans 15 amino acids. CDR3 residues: CASSLNRAGKDTQYF. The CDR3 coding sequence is TGTGCCAGCAGCTTAAACCGTGCGGGGAAGGATACGCAGTATTTT.

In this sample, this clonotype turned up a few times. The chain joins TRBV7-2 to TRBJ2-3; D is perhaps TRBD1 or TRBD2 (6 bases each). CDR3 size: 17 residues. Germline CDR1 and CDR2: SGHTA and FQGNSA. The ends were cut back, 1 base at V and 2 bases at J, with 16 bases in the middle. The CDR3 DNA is TGTGCCAGCAGCTTAGAAAAAGGGGGGACCCCCACAGATACGCAGTATTTT. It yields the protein CASSLEKGGTPTDTQYF.

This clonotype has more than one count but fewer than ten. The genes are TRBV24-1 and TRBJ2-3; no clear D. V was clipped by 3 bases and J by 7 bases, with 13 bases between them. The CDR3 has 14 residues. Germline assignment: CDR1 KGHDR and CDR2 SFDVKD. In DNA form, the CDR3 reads TGTGCCACCAGTGATCCACCTGATGGGAATACGCAGTATTTT. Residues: CATSDPPDGNTQYF.

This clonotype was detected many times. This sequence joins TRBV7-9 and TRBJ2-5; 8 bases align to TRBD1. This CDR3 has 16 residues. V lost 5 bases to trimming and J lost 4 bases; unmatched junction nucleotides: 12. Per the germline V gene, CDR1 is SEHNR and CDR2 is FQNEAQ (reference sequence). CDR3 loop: CASSQRQGNPRETQYF. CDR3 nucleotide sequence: TGTGCCAGCAGCCAGAGACAGGGGAATCCCCGAGAGACCCAGTACTTC. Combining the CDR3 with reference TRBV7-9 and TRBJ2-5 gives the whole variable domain DTGVSQNPRHKITKRGQNVTFRCDPISEHNRLYWYRQTLGQGPEFLTYFQNEAQLEKSRLLSDRFSAERPKGSFSTLEIQRTEQGDSAMYLCASSQRQGNPRETQYFGPGTRLLVL.

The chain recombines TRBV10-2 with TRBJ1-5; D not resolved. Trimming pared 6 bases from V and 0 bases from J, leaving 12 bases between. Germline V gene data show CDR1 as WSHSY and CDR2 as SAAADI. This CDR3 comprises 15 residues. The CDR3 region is CASSDGSVSNQPQHF. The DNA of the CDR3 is TGCGCCAGCAGCGATGGGTCGGTTAGCAATCAGCCCCAGCATTTT.

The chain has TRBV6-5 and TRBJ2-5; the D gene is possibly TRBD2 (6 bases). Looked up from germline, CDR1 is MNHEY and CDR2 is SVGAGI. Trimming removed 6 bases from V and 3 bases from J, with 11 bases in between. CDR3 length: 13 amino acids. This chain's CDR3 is CASREGSEETQYF. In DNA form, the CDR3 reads TGTGCCAGCAGGGAGGGGTCCGAAGAGACCCAGTACTTC.

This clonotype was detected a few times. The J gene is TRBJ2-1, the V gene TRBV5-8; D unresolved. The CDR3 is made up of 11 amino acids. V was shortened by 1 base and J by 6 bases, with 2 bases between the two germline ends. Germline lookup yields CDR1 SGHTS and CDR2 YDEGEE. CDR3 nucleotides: TGTGCCAGCAGCTTGATCAATGAGCAGTTCTTC. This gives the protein CASSLINEQFF.

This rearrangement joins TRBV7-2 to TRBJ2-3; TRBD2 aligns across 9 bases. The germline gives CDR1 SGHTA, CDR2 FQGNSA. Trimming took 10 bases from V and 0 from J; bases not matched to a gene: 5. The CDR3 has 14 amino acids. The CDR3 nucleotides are TGTGCCAACAGACTAGCGGCCAGCACAGATACGCAGTATTTT. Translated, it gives CANRLAASTDTQYF.

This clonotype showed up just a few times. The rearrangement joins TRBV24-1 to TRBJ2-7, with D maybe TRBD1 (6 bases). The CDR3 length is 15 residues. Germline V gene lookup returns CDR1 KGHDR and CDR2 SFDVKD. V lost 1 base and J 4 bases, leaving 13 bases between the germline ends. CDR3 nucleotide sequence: TGTGCCACCAGTGATTTTCCGGGACACCGATACGAGCAGTACTTC. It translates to CATSDFPGHRYEQYF.

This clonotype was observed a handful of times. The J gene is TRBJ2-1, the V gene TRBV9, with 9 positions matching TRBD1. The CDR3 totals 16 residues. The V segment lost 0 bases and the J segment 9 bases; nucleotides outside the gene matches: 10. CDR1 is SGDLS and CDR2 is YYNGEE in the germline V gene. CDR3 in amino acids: CASSVDTGGSLIEQFF. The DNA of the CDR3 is TGTGCCAGCAGCGTAGATACAGGGGGCAGTTTAATTGAGCAGTTCTTC.

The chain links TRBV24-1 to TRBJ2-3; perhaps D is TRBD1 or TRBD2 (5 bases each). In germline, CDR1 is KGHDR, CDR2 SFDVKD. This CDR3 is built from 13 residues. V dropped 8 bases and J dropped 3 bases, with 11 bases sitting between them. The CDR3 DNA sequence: TGTGCCACCACCGGGGCCTGGACAGATACGCAGTATTTT. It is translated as CATTGAWTDTQYF.

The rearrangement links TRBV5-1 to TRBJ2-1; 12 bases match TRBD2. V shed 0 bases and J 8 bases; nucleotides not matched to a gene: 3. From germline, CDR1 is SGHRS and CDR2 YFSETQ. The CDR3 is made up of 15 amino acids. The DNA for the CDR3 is TGCGCCAGCAGCTTGGTGGCTAGCGGGGGGGATGAGCAGTTCTTC. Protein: CASSLVASGGDEQFF.